This is a list of T cell receptor beta chains from one sample in a study of blood T cells in healthy people across ages. Via MiXCR, TCRdb re-called the 5' RACE reads, giving one row per CDR3 protein. The table lists 550,000 to 700,000 distinct CDR3 sequences, roughly a quarter of them singletons. The sequenced sample was blood. These receptors came from a woman in her 70s in good health. Each CDR3 is given with its conserved first and last residue. D genes are given only for firm matches. Clone sizes are given selectively: once, few, many, or a class where the clone is expanded.

d_call j_call clone_size v_call cdr3_nt cdr3_aa
. TRBJ1-5 . TRBV20-1 TGCAGTGCCAGCAAGAGTGAGAATCAGCCCCAGCATTTT CSASKSENQPQHF
TRBD2 TRBJ2-3 . TRBV7-7 TGTGCCAGCAGCCCATACAGCGAGCGGGGGGAGATGTATTTT CASSPYSERGEMYF
TRBD2 TRBJ2-1 few TRBV7-2 TGTGCCAGCAGCTCGGGACTAGGGAGTTTCAATGAGCAGTTCTTC CASSSGLGSFNEQFF
. TRBJ1-1 few TRBV5-5 TGTGCCAGCAGCTTAGGGCCGAAAGGAGGGACTGAAGCTTACTTT CASSLGPKGGTEAYF
. TRBJ1-2 few TRBV5-1 TGCGCCAGCAGCATACAGGGTAGGGGCGATGGCTACACCTTC CASSIQGRGDGYTF
TRBD2 TRBJ2-5 many TRBV7-9 TGTGCCAGCAGCTTAGCGGCTGGGGGACTAGTCCAAGAGACCCAGTACTTC CASSLAAGGLVQETQYF
. TRBJ2-1 once TRBV4-3 TGCGCCAGCAGCCACCGAAATGAGCAGTTCTTC CASSHRNEQFF
TRBD1 TRBJ1-2 few TRBV7-3 TGTGCCAGCAGCCAGAACGGGGACAGAAACTATGGCTACACCTTC CASSQNGDRNYGYTF
. TRBJ2-5 few TRBV7-2 TGTGCCAGCAGCTTAGGAAGGGCTTTCAAGTTCTTC CASSLGRAFKFF
. TRBJ1-1 . TRBV2 TGTGCCAGCAGTCTTGACACAGGGTATACTGAAGCTTTCTTT CASSLDTGYTEAFF
. TRBJ2-3 few TRBV20-1 TGCAGTGCTAGAGGGCGGGGAGCTGCTAGCACAGATACGCAGTATTTT CSARGRGAASTDTQYF
. TRBJ2-1 . TRBV7-9 TGTGCCAGCAGCTTAACCTTTGGCGGGGTCGATGAGCAGTTCTTC CASSLTFGGVDEQFF
. TRBJ2-7 few TRBV4-3 TGCGCCAGCAGCCGGAACCGGGACCGATACTACGAGCAGTACTTC CASSRNRDRYYEQYF
. TRBJ1-6 few TRBV5-4 TGTGCCAGCAGCTCTGTACGGGGTAATTCACCCCTCCACTTT CASSSVRGNSPLHF
. TRBJ2-5 . TRBV7-2 TGTGCCAGCAGCTTAGAGGGTACCGCCTTTAAGTACTTC CASSLEGTAFKYF
. TRBJ2-4 . TRBV7-2 TGTGCCAGCAGCTTCTCAGGGTTAAACATTCAGTACTTC CASSFSGLNIQYF
. TRBJ1-2 . TRBV6-5 TGTGCCAGCAGTGAAACAGGAACATATGGCTACACCTTC CASSETGTYGYTF
. TRBJ1-3 few TRBV20-1 TGCAGTGCTAGTCTAAGTAGGGGGTCGGGCTCTGGAAACACCATATATTTT CSASLSRGSGSGNTIYF
. TRBJ2-2 . TRBV10-3 TGTGCCATCAGTGAGGGTGAGAACACCGGGGAGCTGTTTTTT CAISEGENTGELFF
TRBD2 TRBJ2-1 . TRBV20-1 TGCAGTGCTAGAGTAGTTGACGGGAGGGACTCCTACAATGAGCAGTTCTTC CSARVVDGRDSYNEQFF
TRBD2 TRBJ2-5 . TRBV7-2 TGTGCCAGCAGCTTAGGGCCGGGGGGGACCCAGTACTTC CASSLGPGGTQYF
. TRBJ1-1 . TRBV10-3 TGTGCCATCAGTGGGGGACGGACGAACACTGACGCTTTCTTT CAISGGRTNTDAFF
. TRBJ2-1 . TRBV7-3 TGTGCCAGCAGCTTACTCCAGGGTCTATACAATGAGCAGTTCTTC CASSLLQGLYNEQFF
. TRBJ1-4 . TRBV12-3/TRBV12-4 TGTGTCTCCCGGGGGGCTGGGGAAAAACTGTTTTTT CVSRGAGEKLFF
TRBD1 TRBJ2-7 . TRBV4-3 TGCGCCAGCAGCCCTTTTAAGGGACAGGGGGACGAGCAGTACTTC CASSPFKGQGDEQYF
. TRBJ1-4 few TRBV20-1 TGCAGTGCTAGAGATGAGGGGACCGCTGAAAAACTGTTTTTT CSARDEGTAEKLFF
TRBD1 TRBJ1-3 few TRBV12-3/TRBV12-4 TGTGCCAGCAACTGGGGACAGGGTGGAAACACCATATATTTT CASNWGQGGNTIYF
. TRBJ1-2 . TRBV7-2 TGTGCCAGCAGCTTGACAGCGAACTATGGCTACACCTTC CASSLTANYGYTF
TRBD2 TRBJ2-1 . TRBV20-1 TGCAGTGCTAGAGATTGGGAGCGGGGGTTCGACAATGAGCAGTTCTTC CSARDWERGFDNEQFF
TRBD1 TRBJ2-6 few TRBV11-3 TGTGCCAGCAGCTTGTATGGGACAGGAGCCTCTGGGGCCAACGTCCTGACTTTC CASSLYGTGASGANVLTF
. TRBJ2-4 few TRBV11-2 TGTGCCAGCAGCTCGGATCCGGGTATAGCCAAAAACATTCAGTACTTC CASSSDPGIAKNIQYF
. TRBJ1-6 . TRBV9 TGTGCCAGCACGTCGGGAACCAATAATTCACCCCTCCACTTT CASTSGTNNSPLHF
. TRBJ1-4 many TRBV27 TGTGCCAGCAGTTTGAGGGATACTAATGAAAAACTGTTTTTT CASSLRDTNEKLFF
TRBD2 TRBJ2-3 . TRBV24-1 TGTGCCACCAGTGATCCAGGGCGGGGGTATACGCAGTATTTT CATSDPGRGYTQYF
TRBD2 TRBJ2-3 . TRBV28 TGTGCCAGCAGTTCCCCCGGAGCGGGGAAGAGAGATACGCAGTATTTT CASSSPGAGKRDTQYF
. TRBJ1-1 . TRBV12-3/TRBV12-4 TGTGCCAGCATTAAAATCGGGGGGCCGAACACTGAAGCTTTCTTT CASIKIGGPNTEAFF
. TRBJ2-4 many TRBV12-3/TRBV12-4 TGTGCCAGCAGTTTGGTGGGTGACATTCAGTACTTC CASSLVGDIQYF
. TRBJ1-2 few TRBV12-3/TRBV12-4 TGTGCCAGCAGGACCTCCGGGACGGTTATAGGCTACACCTTC CASRTSGTVIGYTF
. TRBJ1-2 many TRBV10-3 TGTGCCATCAGTGATATGGGGGCAGGCGGCTACACCTTC CAISDMGAGGYTF
. TRBJ2-5 . TRBV5-1 TGCGCCAGCATGGGACCGGGGGGCGAGACCCAGTACTTC CASMGPGGETQYF
. TRBJ1-2 few TRBV2 TGTGCCAGCATTCTACAGGTAGCGGAAGGCTACACCTTC CASILQVAEGYTF
. TRBJ1-1 few TRBV14 TGTGCCAGCAGCCCTTATGAGGGGGGAGCTTTCTTT CASSPYEGGAFF
TRBD1 TRBJ2-7 few TRBV7-9 TGTGCCAGCAGCGCACCTCAGGGGGCATCCTACGAGCAGTACTTC CASSAPQGASYEQYF
. TRBJ2-3 few TRBV4-2 TGTGCCAGCAGCCAACATGCAGATACGCAGTATTTT CASSQHADTQYF
. TRBJ1-4 . TRBV5-1 TGCGCCAGCACGGCAGGGCCAACTAATGAAAAACTGTTTTTT CASTAGPTNEKLFF
TRBD1 TRBJ2-7 . TRBV18 TGTGCCAGCTCACCCGCAGGGGGCGTCGAGCAGTACTTC CASSPAGGVEQYF
. TRBJ2-5 few TRBV7-9 TGCGCCAGCAGCTTGGAAGTGAAGGAGACCCAGTACTTC CASSLEVKETQYF
TRBD1 TRBJ1-2 few TRBV7-2 TGTGCCAGCAGCCGTACAGGGGGCGCTTATGGCTACACCTTC CASSRTGGAYGYTF
. TRBJ2-2 . TRBV20-1 TGCAGTGCTAGAGCCGTCGGGGGCCAGAACACCGGGGAGCTGTTTTTT CSARAVGGQNTGELFF